These 31 T cell receptor beta chains share one sample of origin, sequenced in a study of Ad26.COV2.S vaccination and SARS-CoV-2 variants. Sequencing was performed with immunoSEQ multiplex PCR; in TCRdb, only in-frame clones are kept and a portion is missing. The table shows under 600,000 clones, with about 88% occurring only once. The treatment: roughly 19 received Ad26.COV2.S at low or high dose, single or two shots; several received placebo; per-sample allocation not given. The samples were gathered on day 63 after the first injection of vaccine or placebo. This material consisted of peripheral blood, taken in a trial of Ad26.COV2.S vaccine versus placebo. These receptor sequences come from a person between 18 and 59 years old who received the Ad26.COV2.S COVID-19 vaccine or a placebo.

The chain joins TRBV6-5 to TRBJ1-6; D gene ambiguous. Germline V CDR1 and CDR2: MNHEY, SVGAGI. Trimming cost V 0 bases and J 10 bases, with 13 bases left between them. This CDR3 region has 15 residues. CDR3 nucleotides: TGTGCCAGCAGTTACTCCTCCGGCAGAGGGTCACCCCTCCACTTT. Protein sequence: CASSYSSGRGSPLHF.

In its sample, this clone was seen once. J is TRBJ2-7 and V is TRBV4-2; the match to TRBD2 covers 7 bases. Germline V gene data show CDR1 as LGHNA and CDR2 as YNFKEQ. The CDR3 is 18 residues long. Trimming at V came to 0 bases and at J to 4 bases, leaving 15 bases not matched to a gene. The DNA of the CDR3 is TGTGCCAGCAGCCAAGAGGGCGCTTATGCGGGAGTAAGGTACGAGCAGTACTTC. As protein: CASSQEGAYAGVRYEQYF.

This clone was detected once. The chain couples TRBV7-8 to TRBJ2-7; D is ambiguous. Looked up from germline, CDR1 is SGHVS and CDR2 is FQNEAQ. The CDR3 totals 14 residues. Trimming stripped 4 bases from V and 6 bases from J, with 16 bases between. CDR3 DNA: TGTGCCAGCAGCTCCCAACGTTCGATATCCGAGCAGTACTTC. Protein product: CASSSQRSISEQYF.

The chain has TRBV5-4 and TRBJ1-4; the match to TRBD1 covers 11 bases. Germline V gene lookup returns CDR1 SGHNT and CDR2 YYREEE (reference sequence). CDR3 length equals 14 residues. Trimming at V came to 4 bases and at J to 7 bases, leaving 3 bases not matched to a gene. In nucleotides, the CDR3 is TGTGCCAGCAGCCAGGGACAGGGGGTTGAAAAACTGTTTTTT. The encoded protein is CASSQGQGVEKLFF.

Comments on this clone: Different DNA sequences within this sample yield the same CDR3. The genes are TRBV19 and TRBJ2-1, with a possible D match to TRBD2 (5 bases). Trimming pared 3 bases from V and 3 bases from J, leaving 15 bases between. Germline V CDR1 and CDR2: LNHDA, SQIVND (reference sequence). The CDR3 length is 16 residues. CDR3 sequence (DNA): TGTGCCAGTAGTATCGTCGGCGGGCGGAGCTACAATGAGCAGTTCTTC. It yields the protein CASSIVGGRSYNEQFF. Supplemented by reference TRBV19 and TRBJ2-1, the full variable domain reads DGGITQSPKYLFRKEGQNVTLSCEQNLNHDAMYWYRQDPGQGLRLIYYSQIVNDFQKGDIAEGYSVSREKKESFPLTVTSAQKNPTAFYLCASSIVGGRSYNEQFFGPGTRLTVL.

In regard to this clone: The junction differs from germline at one of its ends, possibly a read error. The chain has TRBV7-7 and TRBJ2-3; D not certain. The germline V gene encodes CDR1 SSHAT and CDR2 FNYEAQ (reference sequence). This CDR3 is built from 13 residues. The CDR3 coding sequence is TGTGCTAGCAGTCCGATCAGTCCAGATACGCAGTATTTT. It yields the protein CASSPISPDTQYF.

The chain has TRBV5-4 and TRBJ1-2; 8 bases align to TRBD1. In germline, CDR1 is SGHNT, CDR2 YYREEE (reference sequence). With V trimmed by 4 bases and J by 7 bases, 15 bases remained unmatched. The CDR3 spans 16 residues. The CDR3 spells CASSGHLTGQGTGYTF. The DNA of the CDR3 is TGTGCCAGCAGCGGACATCTCACAGGACAGGGTACTGGCTACACCTTC. The whole variable domain, remainder taken from reference TRBV5-4 and TRBJ1-2, is ETGVTQSPTHLIKTRGQQVTLRCSSQSGHNTVSWYQQALGQGPQFIFQYYREEENGRGNFPPRFSGLQFPNYSSELNVNALELDDSALYLCASSGHLTGQGTGYTFGSGTRLTVV.

This sequence joins TRBV7-3 and TRBJ2-1, with D uncertain. Germline-derived CDR1 and CDR2 are SGHTA and FQGTGA. This CDR3 spans 15 amino acids. The ends were cut back, 2 bases at V and 2 bases at J, with 10 bases in the middle. In nucleotides, the CDR3 is TGTGCCAGCAGCTTAGGCGCCGCGCCCTACAATGAGCAGTTCTTC. The encoded protein is CASSLGAAPYNEQFF.

The V call is TRBV18, the J call TRBJ1-3, with D possibly TRBD1 on 5 matching bases. The germline gives CDR1 KGHSH, CDR2 LQKENI. The CDR3 covers 14 residues. V was cut by 3 bases and J by 1 base, with 7 bases left in between. The DNA of the CDR3 is TGTGCCAGCTCACCCCCAGGGTCTGGAAACACCATATATTTT. Translation gives CASSPPGSGNTIYF.

This rearrangement joins TRBV27 to TRBJ2-3; TRBD2 matches at 7 bases. The CDR3 is made up of 14 amino acids. Germline trimming cut 1 base from V and 7 bases from J; bases unmatched to any gene: 5. Germline V gives CDR1 MNHEY, CDR2 SMNVEV (reference sequence). CDR3 nucleotides: TGTGCCAGCAGTTTATGGGGGGAGGGGTATACGCAGTATTTT. Amino acids: CASSLWGEGYTQYF.

The chain links TRBV7-6 to TRBJ2-3; no clear D. V lost 0 bases and J 4 bases, leaving 14 bases between the germline ends. Germline V gene data show CDR1 as SGHVS and CDR2 as FNYEAQ. The CDR3 is 16 amino acids. The CDR3 loop reads CASSLAKAVWSDTQYF. For the CDR3, the DNA is TGTGCCAGCAGCTTAGCGAAGGCGGTATGGTCAGATACGCAGTATTTT.

This chain connects TRBV2 to TRBJ1-1; D uncertain. Germline V gives CDR1 SNHLY, CDR2 FYNNEI. Trimming stripped 3 bases from V and 1 base from J, with 15 bases between. The CDR3 spans 16 residues. In DNA, the CDR3 is TGTGCCAGCAGTGAGGCGGGGTTTGGGAGGAACACTGAAGCTTTCTTT. It encodes CASSEAGFGRNTEAFF.

The rearrangement links TRBV2 to TRBJ2-1, with 9 bases lining up with TRBD1. Looked up from germline, CDR1 is SNHLY and CDR2 is FYNNEI. After removal of 6 bases from V and 8 bases from J, the junction contained 5 bases not matched to a gene. The CDR3 has 13 residues. CDR3 coding DNA: TGTGCCAGCAGAGGCGGACAGGGGTATGAGCAGTTCTTC. Translated: CASRGGQGYEQFF.

The V gene is TRBV7-6, the J gene TRBJ1-1; D may be TRBD1 (5 bases). V shed 3 bases and J shed 0 bases, with 11 bases lying between them. This CDR3 region has 15 residues. CDR1 is SGHVS and CDR2 is FNYEAQ in the germline V gene. The CDR3: CASSFLGGVNTEAFF. CDR3 DNA sequence: TGTGCCAGCAGCTTTCTCGGGGGGGTGAACACTGAAGCTTTCTTT.

A single count supports this clone. The DNA for the CDR3 is TGTGCCAGCAGTTACCGGGACCGGCCTTCCTACGAGCAGTACTTC. Its translation: CASSYRDRPSYEQYF. V is TRBV6-5 and J is TRBJ2-7; D might be TRBD1 or TRBD2, each matching 5 bases. The CDR3 is made up of 15 amino acids. V lost 2 bases to trimming and J lost 1 base, with 12 bases between them. Germline assignment: CDR1 MNHEY and CDR2 SVGAGI.

The chain carries TRBV15 and TRBJ2-1; 11 bases match TRBD2. Germline CDR1 is LNHNV and CDR2 is YYDKDF (reference sequence). The CDR3 is 16 residues long. V lost 2 bases to trimming and J lost 5 bases; unmatched junction nucleotides: 5. The CDR3 nucleotides read TGTGCCACCAGCAGAAGTCTAGCGGGAGGTCACAATGAGCAGTTCTTC. Amino acid sequence: CATSRSLAGGHNEQFF.

This chain uses TRBV27 with TRBJ1-1; TRBD1 is a possible D gene (5 bases). V shed 0 bases and J shed 5 bases, with 13 bases lying between them. Germline V lookup: CDR1 MNHEY, CDR2 SMNVEV (reference sequence). The CDR3 consists of 15 residues. The CDR3 DNA reads TGTGCCAGCAGTTTATCGGGGGGAGTTGGGACTGAAGCTTTCTTT. Its protein is CASSLSGGVGTEAFF.

V is TRBV18 and J is TRBJ1-3; D is ambiguous. The CDR3 is 15 residues long. Germline V gene data show CDR1 as KGHSH and CDR2 as LQKENI. The V end lost 4 bases, the J end lost 0 bases, and 10 bases lay between the germline ends. CDR3 DNA sequence: TGTGCCAGCTCACGTCAACCGAGCTCTGGAAACACCATATATTTT. Residues: CASSRQPSSGNTIYF.

This chain joins TRBV12-5 and TRBJ2-5; 14 positions match TRBD2. The CDR3 totals 19 residues. V shed 2 bases, J shed 5 bases, and the junction held 13 bases outside the gene matches. Germline CDR1 and CDR2: LGHNT and FRNRAP. CDR3 nucleotides: TGTGCTAGTGGTTTGAGGACTAGCGGGAGGCCCGTCCTCCTGGAGACCCAGTACTTC. Its protein is CASGLRTSGRPVLLETQYF.

The chain joins TRBV11-2 to TRBJ2-3, with D hard to call. CDR1 SGHAT and CDR2 FQNNGV come from the germline V gene. The V end lost 1 base, the J end lost 6 bases, and 14 bases lay between the germline ends. This CDR3 is built from 15 residues. Here the CDR3 DNA reads TGTGCCAGCAGCTTAGTTGGGATGGGTGGGGATACGCAGTATTTT. It specifies CASSLVGMGGDTQYF.

To note about this clone: Other nucleotide sequences from this sample produce the same CDR3. The chain joins TRBV20-1 to TRBJ2-5; D is unclear. CDR3 length: 11 amino acids. CDR1 and CDR2 from the germline V gene are DFQATT and SNEGSKA (reference sequence). V lost 3 bases and J 5 bases, leaving 7 bases between the germline ends. The CDR3 DNA reads TGCAGTGCTAGTAAGGGCGAGACCCAGTACTTC. Translation gives CSASKGETQYF.

This clone was seen a handful of times. The rearrangement links TRBV29-1 to TRBJ2-3, with no clear D. The length of the CDR3 is 12 residues. The germline V gene encodes CDR1 SQVTM and CDR2 ANQGSEA. Between the trimmed V and J ends, which lost 7 bases and 10 bases, there was a span of 18 bases. The CDR3 bases are TGCAGCGCCTACAGCTATAACCCTGCGCAGTATTTT. Translating it yields CSAYSYNPAQYF.

The chain joins TRBV3-1 (or the pseudogene TRBV3-2) to TRBJ2-5; 7 bases agree with TRBD1. Germline values: CDR1 LGHDT, CDR2 YNNKEL (reference sequence). V lost 4 bases to trimming and J lost 2 bases; unmatched junction nucleotides: 4. The CDR3 is 14 residues long. CDR3 in amino acids: CASSPWTGQETQYF. The CDR3 nucleotides read TGTGCCAGCAGCCCCTGGACAGGACAAGAGACCCAGTACTTC.

The chain carries TRBV5-1 and TRBJ2-7, with a tentative D call TRBD2 (6 bases). From germline, CDR1 is SGHRS and CDR2 YFSETQ. The ends were cut back, 2 bases at V and 3 bases at J, with 12 bases in the middle. The CDR3 is 14 amino acids. CDR3 coding DNA: TGCGCCAGCAGCTTATCGCTAGCGAGCTACGAGCAGTACTTC. It translates to CASSLSLASYEQYF.

V is TRBV3-1 (or the pseudogene TRBV3-2) and J is TRBJ1-4; D unresolved. Looked up from germline, CDR1 is LGHDT and CDR2 is YNNKEL (reference sequence). Trimming took off 0 bases at V and 1 base at J, with 15 bases between the two ends. The CDR3 is 18 amino acids. CDR3 protein: CASSQDHPRSVTNEKLFF. In DNA form, the CDR3 reads TGTGCCAGCAGCCAAGATCACCCCCGCAGCGTAACTAATGAAAAACTGTTTTTT.

The rearrangement links TRBV7-2 to TRBJ2-1; 7 bases match TRBD2. Per germline, CDR1 SGHTA and CDR2 FQGNSA. This CDR3 has 16 residues. With 5 bases clipped from V and 2 bases from J, the junction kept 9 bases outside the gene matches. This chain's CDR3 is CASSPTSALTYNEQFF. CDR3 sequence (DNA): TGTGCCAGCAGCCCAACTAGCGCCCTTACCTACAATGAGCAGTTCTTC.

This chain connects TRBV28 to TRBJ2-3, with 12 bases matching TRBD2. CDR3 length equals 18 residues. Germline-derived CDR1 and CDR2 are MDHEN and SYDVKM. V shed 7 bases, J shed 5 bases, and the junction held 16 bases outside the gene matches. DNA for the CDR3: TGTGCCAGCACAGAGGGGCTAGCGGGAGGGCCGTTTAAAGATACGCAGTATTTT. This translates into CASTEGLAGGPFKDTQYF.

The chain uses TRBV5-1 and TRBJ2-7; D unclear. Trimming removed 0 bases at V and 0 bases at J, with 4 bases between. CDR1 SGHRS and CDR2 YFSETQ come from the germline V gene. CDR3 length equals 13 residues. DNA of the CDR3: TGCGCCAGCAGCTTGGACCCCTCCTACGAGCAGTACTTC. This codes for CASSLDPSYEQYF.

The V and J genes are TRBV27 and TRBJ1-5; D ambiguous. The germline gives CDR1 MNHEY, CDR2 SMNVEV (reference sequence). V gave up 5 bases and J gave up 3 bases, with 14 bases separating them. The CDR3 runs 15 residues. The CDR3 coding sequence is TGTGCCAGCAGTCCGATATCCGGTAACAATCAGCCCCAGCATTTT. Its translation: CASSPISGNNQPQHF.

DNA of the CDR3: TGTGCCAGCAGCTTCACTGGTACGAACACCGGGGAGCTGTTTTTT. Protein: CASSFTGTNTGELFF. V and J are TRBV11-3 and TRBJ2-2; no reliable D call. CDR1 SGHNT and CDR2 YENEEA come from the germline V gene. V lost 3 bases to trimming and J lost 0 bases, with 8 bases between them. This CDR3 comprises 15 residues.

This chain uses TRBV6-5 with TRBJ1-1, with no clear D. V lost 8 bases and J 0 bases, leaving 16 bases between the germline ends. CDR1 and CDR2 (germline): MNHEY, SVGAGI. The CDR3 sequence is 15 residues long. The CDR3 here is CASGTSIGVNTEAFF. For the CDR3, the DNA is TGTGCCAGCGGTACCTCGATTGGGGTGAACACTGAAGCTTTCTTT.